This TCR beta chain was captured in a study of T cell clonality in common variable immunodeficiency. Study observations and caveats: CVID subjects shared fewer TCRbeta clones than healthy controls did. Common variable immunodeficiency TCR beta sequences reportedly had fewer deletions and N-nucleotide insertions.

Sequenced by immunoSEQ multiplex PCR; TCRdb stores in-frame clones only, minus some. The sample contains around 32,000 clones, none of them singletons. The V end was cut by 5 bases, the J end by 6 bases, with 5 bases between. CDR3 length: 12 amino acids. CDR1 and CDR2 (germline): SEHNR, FQNEAQ (reference sequence). CVID subjects were some 15 female and about 29 male, aged 9 to 64. Blood samples were heparinized, about 5 to 8 ml per donor. This clone was detected only a few times. Antigen unknown. The read falls 3 residues short of the CDR3 end, and the missing part is taken from the germline J gene. The rearrangement links TRBV7-9 to TRBJ1-6; no firm D call. Sequenced input: peripheral blood mononuclear cells. The TCR was taken from a human donor with common variable immunodeficiency. Incomplete CDR3 DNA: TGTGCCAGCAGCACTTCTAATTCACCC. This translates into CASSTSNSP. From start to end, the CDR3 is CASSTSNSPLHF.